This TCR beta chain was identified in a study of cytomegalovirus exposure and HLA in healthy donors. J gave up 2 bases and V 1 base, and 7 bases lay outside the gene matches. The CDR3 has 16 residues. Germline CDR1 SGHRS, CDR2 YFSETQ. PCR was performed using 60 Vbeta and 13 Jbeta primers. Sequenced by immunoSEQ multiplex PCR; TCRdb stores in-frame clones only, minus some. The table includes about 130,000 clones, more than 80% detected once. This sequence originates from a woman aged 40 to 55 in good health and CMV-seropositive. V is TRBV5-1 and J is TRBJ2-3, with 7 bases lining up with TRBD1. Sequencing was done on a sample of PBMCs. The CDR3 DNA sequence: TGCGCCAGCAGCTTGCGGCAGGGGGATAACACAGATACGCAGTATTTT. Residues: CASSLRQGDNTDTQYF.